This TCR beta chain was captured in a study of blood T cell repertoires in COVID-19. Study context: Samples representing acute and convalescent COVID-19 were sourced from the United States, Italy and Spain. T cells, B-cell-depleted T cells, or PBMCs supplied cDNA or gDNA.

Original processing notes: Researchers report that nucleated cell counts were estimated from reference gene primer amplification. Assay used: immunoSEQ multiplex PCR; TCRdb lists only in-frame clones, some missing. V, J and clone size reflect that table, while D and trimming were determined from the DNA. The sample consists of 150,000 to 200,000 clones, more than 70% of them appearing once. V lost 0 bases, J lost 5 bases, and 6 bases lay in between. The CDR3 is 13 residues long. CDR1 and CDR2 (germline): SGHRS, YFSETQ. This sequence originates from a man between 60 and 75 years old with acute or convalescent COVID-19. The sequencing sample was made of peripheral blood. V usage is TRBV5-1 and J usage is TRBJ2-1; unclear D gene. The CDR3 reads CASSLDGDNEQFF. The CDR3 region has the DNA TGCGCCAGCAGCTTGGACGGTGACAATGAGCAGTTCTTC.